A selection of T cell receptor beta chains follows, all from one sample in a study of a mutant IDH1 vaccine in newly diagnosed glioma. The repertoire was sequenced with immunoSEQ multiplex PCR; TCRdb's copy has only in-frame clones and lacks some. The table records 55,000 to 65,000 clones, less than 90% of them present only once. The antigens of these receptors remain unknown. The input for sequencing was PBMCs, taken from a glioma patient whose treatment included an IDH1 peptide vaccine. These receptors were obtained from a young man with glioma. Each CDR3 is given with its conserved first and last residue. A D gene is named only where the DNA matches it firmly. Some rows mark clone size as missing; the rest say once, few, many or name a class of expanded clone.

size	J	D	V	length	DNA	CDR3
NA	TRBJ2-1	NA	TRBV10-1	11	TGCGCCAGCGAGGAAAACAATGAGCAGTTCTTC	CASEENNEQFF
few	TRBJ1-1	NA	TRBV29-1	11	TGCAGCGTTTCGTACGAGGCTGAAGCTTTCTTT	CSVSYEAEAFF
NA	TRBJ2-7	TRBD2	TRBV5-6	14	TGTGCCAGCAGCCCCGGAACAGCGGGGCACGAGCAGTACTTC	CASSPGTAGHEQYF
once	TRBJ1-3	NA	TRBV7-9	18	TGTGCCAGCAGCTTAATCAATTATCGGGAGAGCTCTGGAAACACCATATATTTT	CASSLINYRESSGNTIYF
NA	TRBJ2-4	NA	TRBV30	16	TGTGCCTGGACTAGAGGACGGGGTAGGACCAAAAACATTCAGTACTTC	CAWTRGRGRTKNIQYF
NA	TRBJ2-5	NA	TRBV4-1	19	TGCGCCAGCAGCCAAGCACCGTGGGGACTCGTAAGCCCACAAGAGACCCAGTACTTC	CASSQAPWGLVSPQETQYF
NA	TRBJ1-4	NA	TRBV6-7	14	TGTGCCAGCAGTTACTGGGGAGCGGGTGAAAAACTGTTTTTT	CASSYWGAGEKLFF
NA	TRBJ2-7	NA	TRBV19	14	TGTGCCAGTAGTATCCAGCAGGGACCCTACGAGCAGTACTTC	CASSIQQGPYEQYF
NA	TRBJ1-6	TRBD1	TRBV4-2	15	TGTGCCAGCAGCCGACGGGACAGGTATAATTCACCCCTCCACTTT	CASSRRDRYNSPLHF
NA	TRBJ1-5	NA	TRBV11-2	12	TGTGCCAGCAGCTTGGAGGGTCAGCCCCAGCATTTT	CASSLEGQPQHF
NA	TRBJ2-5	NA	TRBV6-1	14	TGTGCCAGCAGTGGGAACAGGGCTTTGGAGACCCAGTACTTC	CASSGNRALETQYF
NA	TRBJ1-2	TRBD1	TRBV27	15	TGTGCCAGCAGTCCCCGACAGGGGGCAATCTATGGCTACACCTTC	CASSPRQGAIYGYTF
NA	TRBJ1-2	TRBD1	TRBV5-1	16	TGCGCCAGCAGCTCGGACAGGGATGATACTAACTATGGCTACACCTTC	CASSSDRDDTNYGYTF
NA	TRBJ2-3	NA	TRBV5-1	14	TGCGCCAGCAGCTTGTCCGGGAACACAGATACGCAGTATTTT	CASSLSGNTDTQYF
NA	TRBJ2-1	NA	TRBV4-1	12	TGCGCCAGCAGCCAAGACAACAATGAGCAGTTCTTC	CASSQDNNEQFF
once	TRBJ2-2	NA	TRBV25-1	12	TGTGCCAGCAGTATGGGAGCCGGGGAGCTGTTTTTT	CASSMGAGELFF
NA	TRBJ1-6	TRBD1	TRBV7-2	16	TGTGCCAGCAGCAAGGACAGGAGAGCATATAATTCACCCCTCCACTTT	CASSKDRRAYNSPLHF
NA	TRBJ1-6	NA	TRBV27	15	TGTGCCAGCAGTTTGTCCAGGGTGTTAAATTCACCCCTCCACTTT	CASSLSRVLNSPLHF
NA	TRBJ1-1	NA	TRBV6-1	13	TGTGCCAGCAGTGAACCGGGCCACCCTCCGGCTTTCTTT	CASSEPGHPPAFF
few	TRBJ1-1	NA	TRBV28	12	TGTGCCAGCAGTTTACGGAACACTGAAGCTTTCTTT	CASSLRNTEAFF
once	TRBJ1-1	NA	TRBV12-5	15	TGTGCTAGTGGTTTGGTACATGAGGGCCGGACTGAAGCTTTCTTT	CASGLVHEGRTEAFF
NA	TRBJ1-2	NA	TRBV18	18	TGTGCCAGCTCACCGCCCTCGGGGGGCGTCCCCTCTAGCTATGGCTACACCTTC	CASSPPSGGVPSSYGYTF
few	TRBJ2-5	TRBD1	TRBV18	14	TGTGCCAGCTCACGCGGGACAGGAGGAGAGACCCAGTACTTC	CASSRGTGGETQYF
NA	TRBJ2-5	TRBD2	TRBV30	15	TGTGCCTGGAGAATCGTTGGACTAGCGATTGAGACCCAGTACTTC	CAWRIVGLAIETQYF
NA	TRBJ2-1	TRBD1	TRBV18	16	TGTGCCAGCTCACCCGGACAGGGGGCGAGGGGGATTGAGCAGTTCTTC	CASSPGQGARGIEQFF
NA	TRBJ2-3	TRBD2	TRBV10-1	15	TGCGCCAGCAGTGAGTCAGCGGGGGGATTAGATACGCAGTATTTT	CASSESAGGLDTQYF
NA	TRBJ1-4	TRBD1	TRBV5-1	16	TGCGCCAGCAGTGCTTCCGGGACAGGGTCGGATGAAAAACTGTTTTTT	CASSASGTGSDEKLFF
NA	TRBJ2-5	NA	TRBV18	12	TGTGCCAGCTCAACGTACCAAGAGACCCAGTACTTC	CASSTYQETQYF
once	TRBJ2-5	NA	TRBV19	17	TGTGCCAGTAGCCCGGGACATGGGACTATATTTCAAGAGACCCAGTACTTC	CASSPGHGTIFQETQYF
NA	TRBJ1-1	NA	TRBV5-8	13	TGTGCCGGGGGTGCCGCGTTTGCTACTGAAGCTTTCTTT	CAGGAAFATEAFF
NA	TRBJ2-3	NA	TRBV10-2	18	TGCGCCAGCAGTCCCACAGGTCGCGGACTTACTAGCACAGATACGCAGTATTTT	CASSPTGRGLTSTDTQYF
NA	TRBJ1-3	NA	TRBV7-9	16	TGTGCCAGCAGCTTCACACAGGGTACCTCTGGAAACACCATATATTTT	CASSFTQGTSGNTIYF
NA	TRBJ2-5	TRBD2	TRBV5-6	14	TGTGCCAGCAGCTTTGACACTAGCGGGGGCCCTCTGTACTTC	CASSFDTSGGPLYF
NA	TRBJ2-7	NA	TRBV14	13	TGTGCCAGCAGCCAATATTCAGGCTACGAGCAGTACTTC	CASSQYSGYEQYF
NA	TRBJ2-5	NA	TRBV7-6	15	TGTGCCAGCAGCTTAGGTGCACAGGCGGTGGAGACCCAGTACTTC	CASSLGAQAVETQYF
NA	TRBJ1-1	NA	TRBV6-5	13	TGTGCCAGCAGTCCGCAGGTGAACACTGAAGCTTTCTTT	CASSPQVNTEAFF
NA	TRBJ1-3	NA	TRBV30	15	TGTGCCTGGAGTGGGGGACGGGACTCTGGAAACACCATATATTTT	CAWSGGRDSGNTIYF
NA	TRBJ2-1	TRBD2	TRBV10-1	18	TGCGCCAGCAGTGATCCCGGGGCGCGCGGGGGGACTCACAATGAGCAGTTCTTC	CASSDPGARGGTHNEQFF
NA	TRBJ1-6	NA	TRBV7-6	15	TGTGCCAGCAGCTTAGGATATGGAAACAATTCACCCCTCCACTTT	CASSLGYGNNSPLHF